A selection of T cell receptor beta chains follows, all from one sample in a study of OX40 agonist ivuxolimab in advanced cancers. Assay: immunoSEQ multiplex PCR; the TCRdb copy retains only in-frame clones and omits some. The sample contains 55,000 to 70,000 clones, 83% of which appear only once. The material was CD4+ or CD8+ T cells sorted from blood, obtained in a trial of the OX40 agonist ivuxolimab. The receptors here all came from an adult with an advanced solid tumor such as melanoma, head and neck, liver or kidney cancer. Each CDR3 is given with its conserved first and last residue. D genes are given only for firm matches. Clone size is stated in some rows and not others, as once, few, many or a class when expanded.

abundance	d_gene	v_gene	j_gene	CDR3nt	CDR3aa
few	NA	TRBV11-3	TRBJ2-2	TGTGCCAGCAGCTCCGGTACAGGGACCTACACCGGGGAGCTGTTTTTT	CASSSGTGTYTGELFF
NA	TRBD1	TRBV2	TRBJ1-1	TGTGCCAGCAAAGAACAGGGGGCGGCTTTCTTT	CASKEQGAAFF
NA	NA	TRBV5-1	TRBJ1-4	TGCGCCAGCAGCTTGAACAGCCAAGGCGAAAAACTGTTTTTT	CASSLNSQGEKLFF
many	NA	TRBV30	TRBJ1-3	TGTGCCTGGAAAGGACGCCCTGGAAACACCATATATTTT	CAWKGRPGNTIYF
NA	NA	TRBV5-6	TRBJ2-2	TGTGCCAGCAGCTCTAGGACAGCCAACACCGGGGAGCTGTTTTTT	CASSSRTANTGELFF
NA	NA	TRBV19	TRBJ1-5	TGTGCCAGTAGTCGAGGGGCACGAGGAGAACAGCCCCAGCATTTT	CASSRGARGEQPQHF
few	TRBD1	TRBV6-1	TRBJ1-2	TGTGCCAGCAGCTCAGGGGACAGACCTAACTATGGCTACACCTTC	CASSSGDRPNYGYTF
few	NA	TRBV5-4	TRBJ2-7	TGTGCCAGCAGCTTGGGGGGCGCGACAGGCGGGACCTACGAGCAGTACTTC	CASSLGGATGGTYEQYF
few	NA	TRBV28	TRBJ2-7	TGTGCCAGCAGTTTAGAGTACGAGCAGTACTTC	CASSLEYEQYF
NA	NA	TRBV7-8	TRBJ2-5	TGTGCCAGCAGCTTAGAACCCGCAGGACATCAAGAGACCCAGTACTTC	CASSLEPAGHQETQYF
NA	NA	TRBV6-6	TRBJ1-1	TGTGCCAGCAACCCACAGGAGGACACTGAAGCTTTCTTT	CASNPQEDTEAFF
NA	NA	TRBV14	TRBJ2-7	TGTGCCAGCAGCCAAGTAGAGACGTACCTGACACATAGCGTAGGGGAAACCTACGAGCAGTACTTC	CASSQVETYLTHSVGETYEQYF
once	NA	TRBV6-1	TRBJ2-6	TGTGCCAGCAGTGAATTTCCTACAGGTATAACCGCTGGGGCCAACGTCCTGACTTTC	CASSEFPTGITAGANVLTF
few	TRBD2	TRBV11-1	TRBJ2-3	TGTGCCAGCAGCTTAGGGCGGGGGACGGGAACAGATACGCAGTATTTT	CASSLGRGTGTDTQYF
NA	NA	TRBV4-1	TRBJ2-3	TGCGCCAGCAGCCAAGATGGGGTCATGGGGTATTTT	CASSQDGVMGYF
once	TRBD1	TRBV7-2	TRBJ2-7	TGTGCCAGCAGCTTGGCCGGGACAGCATTCGAGCAGTACTTC	CASSLAGTAFEQYF
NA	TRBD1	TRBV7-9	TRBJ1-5	TGTGCCAGCAGCTTAGGGGCAGGGGGCCGTGGCAATCAGCCCCAGCATTTT	CASSLGAGGRGNQPQHF
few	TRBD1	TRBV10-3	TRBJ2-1	TGTGCCATCAGTGAGTCTCTTGGGACAGGGAATGAGCAGTTCTTC	CAISESLGTGNEQFF
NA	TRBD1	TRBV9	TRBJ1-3	TGTGCCAGCAGCCCTCGACAGGGCTTGGGAAACACCATATATTTT	CASSPRQGLGNTIYF
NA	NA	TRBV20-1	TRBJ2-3	TGCAGTGCTATTGGAGAAGATACGCAGTATTTT	CSAIGEDTQYF
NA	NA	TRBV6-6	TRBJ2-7	TGTGCCCGTGGGATGCTGTCGTCCCCCTACGAGCAGTACTTC	CARGMLSSPYEQYF
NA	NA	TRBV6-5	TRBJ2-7	TGTGCCAGCAGGCTTCTCCAAAGCTCCTACGAGCAGTACTTC	CASRLLQSSYEQYF
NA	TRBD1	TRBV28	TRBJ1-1	TGTGCCAGCAGCACCGGACAGGGGGGTGAAGCTTTCTTT	CASSTGQGGEAFF